The 8 T cell receptor beta chains presented below share a single source sample, sequenced in a study of blood T cells in healthy people across ages (dated by TCRdb to the mid-2010s). Receptor libraries were prepared by 5' RACE. Sequencing relied on an Illumina HiSeq 2500. A second PCR of roughly 6 to 12 cycles was performed with a sample-barcoded 5' primer and a J-beta primer mix. The public reads were reanalyzed by TCRdb: fastp trimming at Q25, MiXCR alignment, in-frame beta chains only. Rows matching on CDR3 protein sequence are summarized as one entry with the most common DNA and genes. The sample records about 1,800,000 distinct CDR3 sequences, under 30% of which are singletons. More than 6% of the sample is held by the ten biggest clonotypes. The sample taken for sequencing was blood. The receptors stem from a woman aged 30 to 39 in good health.

This chain connects TRBV7-3 to TRBJ2-3, with TRBD2 matching over 12 bases. The CDR3 covers 17 residues. V gave up 1 base and J gave up 1 base; unmatched junction bases: 3. Germline CDR1 is SGHTA and CDR2 is FQGTGA. The CDR3 reads CASSLKRLAGGTDTQYF. The CDR3 DNA follows: TGTGCCAGCAGCTTAAAACGACTAGCGGGGGGCACAGATACGCAGTATTTT.

This clonotype was detected a few times. The V gene is TRBV7-2, the J gene TRBJ2-5, with D uncertain. Germline CDR1 SGHTA, CDR2 FQGNSA. V was clipped by 7 bases and J by 5 bases, with 17 bases between them. The CDR3 spans 14 residues. The CDR3 loop reads CASTVRGRRETQYF. The DNA for the CDR3 is TGTGCCAGCACAGTCCGAGGCCGGCGGGAGACCCAGTACTTC.

This clonotype has more than one count but fewer than ten. The CDR3 reads CASSQAGEGVSYGYTF. Here the CDR3 DNA reads TGCGCCAGCAGCCAGGCTGGTGAGGGTGTCTCCTATGGCTACACCTTC. The V call is TRBV4-1, the J call TRBJ1-2, with D unresolved. The CDR3 consists of 16 residues. Germline V lookup: CDR1 MGHRA, CDR2 YSYEKL. Trimming removed 3 bases at V and 4 bases at J, with 18 bases between.

This clonotype was seen many times. Written as DNA, the CDR3 is TGTGCCAGCAGCTCAGACTGGGGAAAGACCCAGTACTTC. Translation gives CASSSDWGKTQYF. This sequence joins TRBV7-9 and TRBJ2-7; D gene unclear. The DNA end is more similar to TRBJ2-5, so the J call may be wrong. CDR1 and CDR2 from the germline V gene are SEHNR and FQNEAQ (reference sequence). The CDR3 is 13 residues long.

This clonotype was seen more than once but under ten times. One junction end does not reproduce the germline sequence, and a read error may be involved. CDR3 region: CASSLAVQDNSPLHF. Written as DNA, the CDR3 is TGTGCCAGCAGTTTAGCGGTTCAAGATAATTCACCCCTCCACTTT. The rearrangement joins TRBV7-2 to TRBJ1-6; D unresolved. Germline CDR1 SGHTA, CDR2 FQGNSA. The length of the CDR3 is 15 residues.

This clonotype occurred many times. This rearrangement joins TRBV29-1 to TRBJ2-5; maybe TRBD1 (5 bases). This CDR3 contains 14 residues. Between the trimmed V and J ends, which lost 8 bases and 7 bases, there was a span of 23 bases. Per germline, CDR1 SQVTM and CDR2 ANQGSEA. CDR3 sequence reads: CSMGPGESSATQYF. The CDR3 DNA follows: TGCAGCATGGGGCCGGGTGAGTCCTCAGCGACCCAGTACTTC.

There are many counts of this clonotype. The CDR3 here is CASGEVAGDGETQYF. In DNA form, the CDR3 reads TGTGCCAGCGGCGAAGTAGCGGGGGACGGGGAGACCCAGTACTTC. This chain connects TRBV7-9 to TRBJ2-5; TRBD2 aligns across 9 bases. CDR3 length equals 15 residues. V shed 8 bases and J 5 bases; nucleotides not matched to a gene: 12. Germline CDR1 and CDR2: SEHNR and FQNEAQ (reference sequence).

The chain recombines TRBV5-4 with TRBJ2-7; D uncertain. Germline CDR1 is SGHNT and CDR2 is YYREEE (reference sequence). Trimming removed 3 bases from V and 3 bases from J, with 13 bases in between. The CDR3 contains 14 residues. The CDR3 nucleotides read TGTGCCAGCAGCTCTGGCGTAGGTGACTACGAGCAGTACTTC. Translated, it gives CASSSGVGDYEQYF. The complete variable domain, with remaining parts taken from reference TRBV5-4 and TRBJ2-7, reads ETGVTQSPTHLIKTRGQQVTLRCSSQSGHNTVSWYQQALGQGPQFIFQYYREEENGRGNFPPRFSGLQFPNYSSELNVNALELDDSALYLCASSSGVGDYEQYFGPGTRLTVT.